This TCR beta chain emerged from a study of T cell responses to AZD1222 COVID-19 vaccine (dated by TCRdb to the early 2020s). Looking at the study overall: AZD1222 recipients given second doses at about 4 weeks or at about 12 weeks were pooled, since spike-specific TCR depth and breadth were not found to differ between the two schedules. TCR sequencing was performed for 233 trial participants, of whom 200 to 210 were given two doses of AZD1222 and around 26 were given two doses of MenACWY control vaccine. Trial participants were enrolled by age into 18-55, 56-69 and 70-plus year subgroups, with approximately 160, 26 and 62 TCR-sequenced participants respectively. Here is what the overall study found, with its caveats: Nearly half of unique spike-specific TCRs reportedly recognized epitopes outside regions mutated in the B.1.351 and B.1.1.7 variants. Conclusions about previously exposed vaccinees are limited because only six or seven AZD1222 recipients were SARS-CoV-2 seropositive at baseline. Because no day 14 peak-response samples were available, the repertoires could be characterized only after the peak T cell response. In the small 56-69-year group, the increase in depth fell short of significance, most likely because of low power. Vaccine-associated CD4 TCRs spanned the whole spike protein, with dominant responses in regions 160-218 and 743-854. Participants were mostly white British, with more females than males. The authors suggested clonal diversity may have been underestimated. A significant rise in spike-specific TCR breadth and depth was observed after two AZD1222 doses relative to day 0 and relative to MenACWY recipients.

This clone is a singleton in its sample. What this receptor recognizes is not known. No quality values exist for individual bases; no much larger clone is one base distant. Measured from the cysteine to the phenylalanine, the CDR3 is 17 residues long. Solely the CDR3 DNA is kept, with 51 bases framed from the first base. Per the germline V gene (reference sequence), LNHDA is the CDR1 and SQIVND is the CDR2. Trimming accounts for 8 bases at V and 7 bases at J, while the number of junction bases matched to no gene is 12. The time point label of this sample denotes: baseline before first vaccination. Samples from vaccinated people were obtained from the UK trials COV001 and COV002, which included a single-blind randomized controlled phase 2/3 trial of AZD1222 (ChAdOx1 nCoV-19) in healthy adults. For TCRbeta chain sequencing, PBMC samples were collected from trial participants at day 0 and at day 28 after the second dose.

The CDR3 regions of human TCRbeta chains were subjected to immunosequencing. The authors processed their data as follows. TCRs in the repertoires were matched against a reference library of SARS-CoV-2-specific TCRs that had been generated with the MIRA antigen-specificity platform. Breadth was defined as the fraction of unique TCRs that were SARS-CoV-2-associated. Depth was defined as the fraction of total T cells that were SARS-CoV-2-associated. Each spike-specific TCR was assigned to its reactive spike region and to a CD4 or CD8 class using the MIRA data. Log10-transformed breadth and depth values were compared by one-way ANOVA with Sidak's multiple comparisons tests. TCRdb re-hosts the immuneACCESS table, in-frame sequences only. Its copies lack some clones; in the studies checked, an unresolved V gene accounts for under half of them, and the cause for the rest is not known. D and trimming were read from the DNA, whereas the V and J calls and clone size are those reported in that table. The sample data list fewer than 150,000 clones, and around nine tenths of these were observed just once. The ten most abundant clones make up 1% to 1.5% of the sample.

The sample here was peripheral blood, taken on day 0 of AZD1222 vaccination. The sequence derives from an adult in good health. This chain is built from TRBV19 and TRBJ2-1, with 15 central nucleotides matching TRBD2. Read as DNA, the sequence is TGTGCCAGTGTACGGGACAGGACTAGCGGGGGGGCGAATGAGCAGTTCTTC. It encodes CASVRDRTSGGANEQFF. The entire variable domain, with the stretches around the CDR3 drawn from the reference TRBV19 and TRBJ2-1 proteins, is DGGITQSPKYLFRKEGQNVTLSCEQNLNHDAMYWYRQDPGQGLRLIYYSQIVNDFQKGDIAEGYSVSREKKESFPLTVTSAQKNPTAFYLCASVRDRTSGGANEQFFGPGTRLTVL.